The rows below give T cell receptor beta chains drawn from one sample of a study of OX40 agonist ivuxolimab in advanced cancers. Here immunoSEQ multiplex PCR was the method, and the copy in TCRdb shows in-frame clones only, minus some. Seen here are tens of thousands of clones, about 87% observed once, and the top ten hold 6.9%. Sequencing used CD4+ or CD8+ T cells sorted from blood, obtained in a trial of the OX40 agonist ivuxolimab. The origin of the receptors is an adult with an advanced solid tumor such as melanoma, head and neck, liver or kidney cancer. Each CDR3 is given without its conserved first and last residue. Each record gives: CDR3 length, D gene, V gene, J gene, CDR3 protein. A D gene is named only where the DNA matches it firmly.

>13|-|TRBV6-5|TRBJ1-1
ASSYGWTENTEAF
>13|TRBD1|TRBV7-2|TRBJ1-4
ASSTQGTTNEKLF
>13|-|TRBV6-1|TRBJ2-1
ASSEEPTNYNEQF
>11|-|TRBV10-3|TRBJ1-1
AIKEGRNTEAF
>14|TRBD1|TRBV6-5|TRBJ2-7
ASSSLTGRATYEQY
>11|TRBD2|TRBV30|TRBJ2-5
AWSTLAGETQY
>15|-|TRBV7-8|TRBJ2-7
ASSLAAGHLGTYEQY
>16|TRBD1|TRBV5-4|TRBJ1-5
ASSRGTGGDYSNQPQH
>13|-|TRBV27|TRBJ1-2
ASSLSYSLNYGYT
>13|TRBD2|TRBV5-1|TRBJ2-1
ASSPIAGGYNEQF
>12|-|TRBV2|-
ASSQDPRGYEQY
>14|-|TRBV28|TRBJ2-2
ASSLRGGTNTGELF
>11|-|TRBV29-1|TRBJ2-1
SVGQDSYNEQF
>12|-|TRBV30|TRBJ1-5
AWSVGASNQPQH
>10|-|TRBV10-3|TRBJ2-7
AIEGIHHEQY
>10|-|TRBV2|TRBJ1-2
ASRNRDPGYT
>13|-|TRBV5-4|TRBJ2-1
ASSLDLPRANEQF
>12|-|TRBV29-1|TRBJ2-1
SVLRDSSYNEQF
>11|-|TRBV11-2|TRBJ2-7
ASSLGLFYEQY
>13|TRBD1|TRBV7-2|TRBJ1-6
ASSLQAGGNSPLH
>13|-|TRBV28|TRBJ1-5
ASGSRGYSNQPQH
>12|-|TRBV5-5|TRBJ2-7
ASSLAGALGEQY
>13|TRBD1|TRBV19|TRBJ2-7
ASSMGGQGTYEQY
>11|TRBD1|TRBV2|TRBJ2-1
ASSDLGQGEVF
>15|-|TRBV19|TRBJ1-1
ASSIAGVIPMNTEAF
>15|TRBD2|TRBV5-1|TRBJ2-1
ASSLMFGLADNNEQF
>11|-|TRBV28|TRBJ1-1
ASSLSGNTEAF
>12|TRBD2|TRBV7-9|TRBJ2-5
ASSPSGGQETQY
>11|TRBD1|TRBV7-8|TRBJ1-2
ASSSDRVGGYT
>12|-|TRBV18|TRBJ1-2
ASSPTGRNYGYT
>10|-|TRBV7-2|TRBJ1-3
ASTSQSDTIY
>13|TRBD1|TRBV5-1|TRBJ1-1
ASTSLGQGNTEAF
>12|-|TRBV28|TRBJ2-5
ASSLAGGGETQY
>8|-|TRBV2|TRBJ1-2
ASSVGTQA
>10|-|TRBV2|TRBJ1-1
ASDYENTEAF
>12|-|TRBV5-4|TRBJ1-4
ASSFGGPDEKLF
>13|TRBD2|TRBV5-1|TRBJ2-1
ASSGTSGAYNEQF